This T cell receptor (beta chain) was sequenced during a study of brain T cells in children with intractable seizures (dated by TCRdb to about 2021). In terms of the full investigation: Resected brain tissue from some 49 pediatric epilepsy surgery cases was initially screened for immune gene transcripts with a NanoString immunology panel. About 65% of the 12 selected surgery cases also had pre-surgery blood sequenced, which left four cases with brain tissue only. The full study reports these points: Sequencing depth differed between pre- and post-surgery blood, so clones missing from the pre-surgery sample may reflect undersampling. Viral specificity was inferred only from CDR3 sequence similarity, and patients' HCMV serostatus was unknown.

TCR beta chain sequences were generated from genomic DNA using the immunoSEQ assay. Per the original workflow: Any CDR3 sequence that did not begin with the conserved framework cysteine at position 104 was removed by hand. Clonality was calculated as one minus the normalized Shannon's Diversity Index, with values ranging from 0 (maximal diversity) to 1 (oligoclonal). Chi-squared comparison-of-proportions tests were used to check whether the frequency of the same CDR3 differed between samples, for example brain versus blood. Public clonotypes were identified by searching immuneACCESS, and similarity to known antiviral clonotypes was assessed with the VDJdb browser. The clones in this table, taken by TCRdb from immuneACCESS, are in-frame only. Not every clone is retained; where verified, under half of the shortfall comes from an unresolved V gene, and the cause of the rest is unknown. That table furnishes V, J and clone size, whereas the DNA furnished D and trimming. This sample is represented by about 76,000 clones; roughly 91% of them were singletons. Clones ranked in the top ten supply roughly 1.4% of the sample.

What this sample's time point label stands for: resected brain tissue, or blood drawn just prior to surgery. The surgery cases showing the highest brain T cell transcript signatures were chosen for TCR beta chain sequencing of brain tissue and, when available, of blood. Prior to surgery, the patients had been treated with at least one anti-epileptic drug. TCR-sequenced patients were children with drug-resistant epilepsy due to tuberous sclerosis complex, focal cortical dysplasia, Rasmussen encephalitis or hemimegalencephaly. Bulk genomic DNA was extracted from unsorted brain tissue and whole blood with the Monarch genomic DNA purification kit. Comment on this clone: The target of this receptor is not known. Nothing much larger sits one base from this clone, and base qualities are not available.

The CDR3 holds 13 amino acids from the cysteine to the phenylalanine. Solely the CDR3 DNA is kept, with 39 bases framed from the first base. Between the V and J ends, shortened by 3 bases and 0 bases respectively, the junction contains 8 bases. The germline V gene (reference sequence) yields DFQATT for CDR1 and SNEGSKA for CDR2. Here the chain combines TRBV20-1 and TRBJ1-2, with no D gene named confidently. The sequencing here drew on peripheral blood, taken at surgery. The origin of this receptor is a boy under two years old with tuberous sclerosis and intractable seizures. CDR3 reads: CSASGQANYGYTF. The sequenced DNA is TGCAGTGCTAGTGGGCAGGCTAACTATGGCTACACCTTC.